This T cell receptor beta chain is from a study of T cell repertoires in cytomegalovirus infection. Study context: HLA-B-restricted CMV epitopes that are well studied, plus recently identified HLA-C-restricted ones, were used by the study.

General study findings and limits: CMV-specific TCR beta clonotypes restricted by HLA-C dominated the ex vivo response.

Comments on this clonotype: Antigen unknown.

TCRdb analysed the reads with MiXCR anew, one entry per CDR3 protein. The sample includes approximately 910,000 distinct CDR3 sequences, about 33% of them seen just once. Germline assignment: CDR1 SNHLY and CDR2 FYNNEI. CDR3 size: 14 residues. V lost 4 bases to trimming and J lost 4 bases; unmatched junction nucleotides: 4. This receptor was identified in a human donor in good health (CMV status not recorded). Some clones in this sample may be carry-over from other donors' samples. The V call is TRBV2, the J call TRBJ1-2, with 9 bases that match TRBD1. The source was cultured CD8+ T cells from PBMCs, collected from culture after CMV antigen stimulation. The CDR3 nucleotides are TGTGCCAGCAGTGGGACAGGGGATCCCTATGGCTACACCTTC. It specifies CASSGTGDPYGYTF.